A single sample is the source of the 24 T cell receptor beta chains below, sequenced in a study of shared clonotypes between healthy human individuals. Selected positively for CCR7 and CD45RO-negative, naive CD8 cells excluded terminally differentiated effector memory CD45RA+ cells. Sequenced by immunoSEQ multiplex PCR; TCRdb stores in-frame clones only, minus some. The data contain fewer than 800,000 clones, around 92% of them seen just once; the ten biggest clones take up 24%. What was sequenced was naive CD8+ T cells sorted from blood. The source is a man in his thirties or forties in good health.

V usage is TRBV9 and J usage is TRBJ1-1; no reliable D call. Germline CDR1 and CDR2: SGDLS and YYNGEE. This CDR3 is 13 amino acids long. The germline V and J ends were trimmed by 4 bases and 1 base, with 8 bases remaining between them. DNA for the CDR3: TGTGCCAGCAGCCTCGAAGCGAACACTGAAGCTTTCTTT. Translation gives CASSLEANTEAFF.

This chain uses TRBV27 with TRBJ2-7; 7 bases are a match to TRBD2. V lost 5 bases, J lost 3 bases, and 7 bases stayed unmatched. The CDR3 sequence is 14 residues long. Germline V gene lookup returns CDR1 MNHEY and CDR2 SMNVEV (reference sequence). The CDR3 sequence is CASSLGGGDYEQYF. The CDR3, as DNA: TGTGCCAGCAGTCTCGGGGGAGGGGACTACGAGCAGTACTTC.

This chain uses TRBV10-1 with TRBJ2-1, with TRBD2 matching over 10 bases. The CDR3 spans 17 residues. The V gene's germline CDR1 is WNHNN and CDR2 SYGVQD (reference sequence). The V gene end was trimmed by 6 bases and the J gene end by 0 bases; junction bases not matched to a gene: 8. Here the CDR3 DNA reads TGCGCCAGCAGCGACGGACTAGCGGTCTTCTCCTACAATGAGCAGTTCTTC. It yields the protein CASSDGLAVFSYNEQFF.

The J gene is TRBJ2-5, the V gene TRBV7-8; D gene ambiguous. Germline V gene data show CDR1 as SGHVS and CDR2 as FQNEAQ. V was shortened by 1 base and J by 4 bases, with 13 bases between the two germline ends. This CDR3 is 15 amino acids long. CDR3 protein: CASSLVVGGPETQYF. Here the CDR3 DNA reads TGTGCCAGCAGCTTAGTAGTCGGCGGTCCAGAGACCCAGTACTTC.

This clone was seen only once. A much larger clone differs from this one at a single base, so this may be a read error. The chain carries TRBV10-1 and TRBJ2-7; 11 nucleotides line up with TRBD1. There are 14 residues in the CDR3. Germline CDR1 is WNHNN and CDR2 is SYGVQD (reference sequence). V shed 4 bases, J shed 3 bases, and the junction held 2 bases outside the gene matches. CDR3 bases: TGCGCCAGCAGTGCCGGGACAGGGGGCTACGAGCAGTACTTC. The encoded protein is CASSAGTGGYEQYF.

About this clone: Other DNA sequences in this specimen translate into the identical CDR3. The chain's CDR3 is CASSIRGNEQFF. CDR3 bases: TGTGCCAGTAGTATAAGGGGTAATGAGCAGTTCTTC. The V and J genes are TRBV19 and TRBJ2-1; D possibly corresponds to TRBD1 (5 bases). Trimming pared 2 bases from V and 7 bases from J, leaving 6 bases between. There are 12 residues in the CDR3. Germline loops: CDR1 LNHDA, CDR2 SQIVND (reference sequence). Full variable domain (remainder filled in from reference TRBV19 and TRBJ2-1): DGGITQSPKYLFRKEGQNVTLSCEQNLNHDAMYWYRQDPGQGLRLIYYSQIVNDFQKGDIAEGYSVSREKKESFPLTVTSAQKNPTAFYLCASSIRGNEQFFGPGTRLTVL.

V usage is TRBV19 and J usage is TRBJ2-1; D is undetermined. There are 14 residues in the CDR3. V lost 0 bases to trimming and J lost 4 bases, with 7 bases between them. Germline V gene lookup returns CDR1 LNHDA and CDR2 SQIVND (reference sequence). The CDR3 loop reads CASSIDGVYNEQFF. The CDR3 DNA is TGTGCCAGTAGTATAGATGGGGTTTACAATGAGCAGTTCTTC.

This clone was observed a handful of times. The CDR3 protein is CASSFTLNYEQYF. The CDR3 nucleotides read TGTGCCAGCAGCTTCACTCTAAACTACGAGCAGTACTTC. The rearrangement joins TRBV7-9 to TRBJ2-7; D is undetermined. CDR3 size: 13 residues. V gave up 3 bases and J gave up 3 bases, with 9 bases separating them. Germline CDR1 is SEHNR and CDR2 is FQNEAQ (reference sequence).

The genes are TRBV9 and TRBJ1-2; 9 nucleotides align to TRBD1. CDR3 length: 16 amino acids. The V gene end was trimmed by 4 bases and the J gene end by 7 bases; junction bases not matched to a gene: 14. Germline V CDR1 and CDR2: SGDLS, YYNGEE. The CDR3 DNA is TGTGCCAGCAGCACTTCCAGGGACAGGGCTTCACTTGGCTACACCTTC. Translation gives CASSTSRDRASLGYTF.

The chain employs TRBV29-1 and TRBJ2-1, with unresolved D. The CDR3 extends over 13 amino acids. Germline CDR1 and CDR2: SQVTM and ANQGSEA. V was trimmed by 8 bases and J by 6 bases, leaving 17 bases between them. DNA of the CDR3: TGCAGCCAATTCCGGGCCCGAACCAATGAGCAGTTCTTC. This codes for CSQFRARTNEQFF.

This clone was detected only a few times. Written as DNA, the CDR3 is TGTGCCAGCAGTACCATTGGCGGGAGGGCCCTCAATGAGCAGTTCTTC. Translating gives CASSTIGGRALNEQFF. The chain has TRBV27 and TRBJ2-1; TRBD2 matches at 9 bases. V shed 5 bases and J 6 bases; nucleotides not matched to a gene: 11. Germline assignment: CDR1 MNHEY and CDR2 SMNVEV (reference sequence). The CDR3 extends over 16 amino acids.

This rearrangement joins TRBV27 to TRBJ2-7; the D gene is possibly TRBD1 (6 bases). Germline V gives CDR1 MNHEY, CDR2 SMNVEV (reference sequence). CDR3 length: 18 residues. V lost 2 bases and J lost 1, with 21 bases in between. This CDR3 is CASSLVLGGARGSYEQYF. In DNA form, the CDR3 reads TGTGCCAGCAGTTTAGTATTAGGGGGTGCAAGAGGGTCCTACGAGCAGTACTTC.

The genes are TRBV7-9 and TRBJ2-7, with no clear D. Per germline, CDR1 SEHNR and CDR2 FQNEAQ (reference sequence). CDR3 length equals 14 residues. The V end lost 4 bases, the J end lost 3 bases, and 13 bases lay between the germline ends. The DNA for the CDR3 is TGTGCCAGCAGCTCATCCGCTTGGGTCTACGAGCAGTACTTC. Translating it yields CASSSSAWVYEQYF.

The rearrangement links TRBV7-2 to TRBJ2-7; perhaps D is TRBD1 or TRBD2 (6 bases each). The CDR3 covers 18 residues. The germline CDR1 and CDR2 sequences are SGHTA and FQGNSA. Trimming left V 2 bases short and J 0 bases short, with 20 bases between. CDR3 protein: CASSLTLRGVQSSYEQYF. The CDR3 coding sequence is TGTGCCAGCAGCTTAACACTGAGGGGGGTACAGAGCTCCTACGAGCAGTACTTC.

Only one count was recorded for this clone. The chain combines TRBV11-2 with TRBJ1-1; possibly TRBD1 for D (6 bases). There are 13 residues in the CDR3. The V end lost 4 bases, the J end lost 3 bases, and 9 bases lay between the germline ends. In germline, CDR1 is SGHAT, CDR2 FQNNGV. CDR3 residues: CASSSGDYTEAFF. The DNA of the CDR3 is TGTGCCAGCAGCTCAGGGGACTACACTGAAGCTTTCTTT.

The chain couples TRBV27 to TRBJ2-1; 10 nucleotides line up with TRBD2. The CDR3 spans 15 residues. The V segment lost 7 bases and the J segment 5 bases; nucleotides outside the gene matches: 8. Germline-derived CDR1 and CDR2 are MNHEY and SMNVEV (reference sequence). CDR3 bases: TGTGCCAGCACCCAGGGGACTAGCGCAAACAATGAGCAGTTCTTC. Protein product: CASTQGTSANNEQFF.

The rearrangement joins TRBV2 to TRBJ1-1, with D unresolved. This CDR3 region has 12 residues. Germline assignment: CDR1 SNHLY and CDR2 FYNNEI. Trimming stripped 0 bases from V and 11 bases from J, with 10 bases between. This chain's CDR3 is CASSEAVSLAFF. As DNA, the CDR3 is TGTGCCAGCAGTGAAGCCGTCTCCTTGGCTTTCTTT.

The chain carries TRBV6-4 and TRBJ2-7, with 13 bases fitting TRBD2. V gave up 11 bases and J gave up 5 bases; unmatched junction bases: 0. The length of the CDR3 is 11 residues. The germline V gene has CDR1 MRHNA and CDR2 SNTAGT. This chain's CDR3 is CAGTSGNEQYF. The CDR3 DNA reads as TGTGCCGGGACTAGCGGGAACGAGCAGTACTTC.

CDR3 sequence (DNA): TGTGCCAGCAGCTCAGCGGGCCGATCCTACGAGCAGTACTTC. It encodes CASSSAGRSYEQYF. This rearrangement joins TRBV11-2 to TRBJ2-7, with D possibly matching TRBD2 (6 bases). Trimming took 4 bases from V and 1 from J, leaving 11 bases between them. This CDR3 contains 14 residues. Germline V gives CDR1 SGHAT, CDR2 FQNNGV. Complete variable domain (other parts from reference TRBV11-2 and TRBJ2-7): EAGVAQSPRYKIIEKRQSVAFWCNPISGHATLYWYQQILGQGPKLLIQFQNNGVVDDSQLPKDRFSAERLKGVDSTLKIQPAKLEDSAVYLCASSSAGRSYEQYFGPGTRLTVT.

The chain uses TRBV14 and TRBJ2-1, with 7 bases aligning to TRBD2. The J segment lost 7 bases and the V segment lost 3 bases, leaving 12 bases of the junction unmatched. The CDR3 is 16 amino acids. Looked up from germline, CDR1 is SGHDN and CDR2 is FVKESK. CDR3 DNA: TGTGCCAGCAGCCATCTACCTGCGGGAGACTTAAATGAGCAGTTCTTC. Its translation: CASSHLPAGDLNEQFF.

V gene TRBV7-9 combines with J gene TRBJ2-5; tentative D call: TRBD2 (5 bases). Germline V lookup: CDR1 SEHNR, CDR2 FQNEAQ (reference sequence). The CDR3 has 16 amino acids. V shed 1 base and J shed 1 base, with 13 bases lying between them. The DNA of the CDR3 is TGTGCCAGCAGCTTAGTTGGACCTCGGGGCCAAGAGACCCAGTACTTC. Its translation: CASSLVGPRGQETQYF.

The chain carries TRBV5-1 and TRBJ1-2; no definite D call. The CDR3 runs 15 residues. Trimming shortened V by 2 bases and J by 3 bases, and 14 bases separated the two germline ends. CDR1 is SGHRS, CDR2 YFSETQ, per germline. The CDR3 loop reads CASSFSERADYGYTF. For the CDR3, the DNA is TGCGCCAGCAGCTTCAGCGAGAGGGCTGACTATGGCTACACCTTC.

The chain recombines TRBV29-1 with TRBJ2-5; D is undetermined. The length of the CDR3 is 13 residues. Looked up from germline, CDR1 is SQVTM and CDR2 is ANQGSEA. V lost 3 bases to trimming and J lost 3 bases, with 11 bases between them. CDR3 sequence (DNA): TGCAGCGTTGAGCTAGAAGGGAAAGAGACCCAGTACTTC. The encoded protein is CSVELEGKETQYF.

The chain links TRBV5-1 to TRBJ2-3, with TRBD1 matching over 8 bases. V lost 2 bases to trimming and J lost 1 base; unmatched junction nucleotides: 3. The CDR3 is 15 residues long. Germline V gene data show CDR1 as SGHRS and CDR2 as YFSETQ. In DNA form, the CDR3 reads TGCGCCAGCAGCTTCAAACAGGGGGGCACAGATACGCAGTATTTT. Translating gives CASSFKQGGTDTQYF. The whole variable domain, remainder taken from reference TRBV5-1 and TRBJ2-3, is KAGVTQTPRYLIKTRGQQVTLSCSPISGHRSVSWYQQTPGQGLQFLFEYFSETQRNKGNFPGRFSGRQFSNSRSEMNVSTLELGDSALYLCASSFKQGGTDTQYFGPGTRLTVL.